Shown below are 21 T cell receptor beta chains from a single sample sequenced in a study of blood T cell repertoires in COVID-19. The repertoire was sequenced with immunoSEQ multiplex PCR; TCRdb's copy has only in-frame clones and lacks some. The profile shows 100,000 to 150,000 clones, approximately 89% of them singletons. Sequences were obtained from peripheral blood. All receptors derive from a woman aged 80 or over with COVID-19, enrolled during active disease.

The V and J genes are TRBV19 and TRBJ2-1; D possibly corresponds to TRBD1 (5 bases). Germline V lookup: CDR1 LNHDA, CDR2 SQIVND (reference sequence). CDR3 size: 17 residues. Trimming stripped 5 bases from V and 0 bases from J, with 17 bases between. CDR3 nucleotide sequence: TGTGCCAGTAGTCCGAACAGGCTCGCCCGCTCCTACAATGAGCAGTTCTTC. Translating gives CASSPNRLARSYNEQFF.

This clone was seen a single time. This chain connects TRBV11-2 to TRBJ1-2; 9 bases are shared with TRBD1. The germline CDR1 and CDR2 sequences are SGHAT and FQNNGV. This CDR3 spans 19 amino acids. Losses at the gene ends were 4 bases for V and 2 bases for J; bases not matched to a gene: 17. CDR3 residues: CASSSKPGQGVGLNYGYTF. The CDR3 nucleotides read TGTGCCAGCAGCTCAAAACCGGGACAGGGTGTAGGACTGAACTATGGCTACACCTTC.

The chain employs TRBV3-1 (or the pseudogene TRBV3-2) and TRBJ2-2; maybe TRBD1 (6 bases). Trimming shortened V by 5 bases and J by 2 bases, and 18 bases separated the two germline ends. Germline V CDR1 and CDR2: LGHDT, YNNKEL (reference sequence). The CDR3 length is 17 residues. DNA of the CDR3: TGTGCCAGCAGCAATAGGTTATTACAGGGTAACACCGGGGAGCTGTTTTTT. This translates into CASSNRLLQGNTGELFF.

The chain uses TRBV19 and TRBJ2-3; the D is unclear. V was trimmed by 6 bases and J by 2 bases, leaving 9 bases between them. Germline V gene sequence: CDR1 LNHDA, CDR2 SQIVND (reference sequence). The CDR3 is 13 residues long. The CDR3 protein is CASSTSNTDTQYF. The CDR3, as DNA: TGTGCCAGTAGCACGAGCAACACAGATACGCAGTATTTT. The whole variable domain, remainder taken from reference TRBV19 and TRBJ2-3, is DGGITQSPKYLFRKEGQNVTLSCEQNLNHDAMYWYRQDPGQGLRLIYYSQIVNDFQKGDIAEGYSVSREKKESFPLTVTSAQKNPTAFYLCASSTSNTDTQYFGPGTRLTVL.

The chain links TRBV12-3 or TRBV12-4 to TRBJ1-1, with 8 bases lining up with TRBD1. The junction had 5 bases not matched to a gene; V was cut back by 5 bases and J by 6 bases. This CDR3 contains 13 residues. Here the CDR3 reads CASSANRGSEAFF. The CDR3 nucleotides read TGTGCCAGCAGTGCAAACAGGGGGTCTGAAGCTTTCTTT.

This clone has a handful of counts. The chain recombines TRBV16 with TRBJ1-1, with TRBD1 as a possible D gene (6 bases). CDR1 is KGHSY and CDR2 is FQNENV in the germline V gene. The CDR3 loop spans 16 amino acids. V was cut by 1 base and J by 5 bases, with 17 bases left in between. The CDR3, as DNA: TGTGCCAGCAGCCAATACCAGAGGGGGAGTGAGACTGAAGCTTTCTTT. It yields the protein CASSQYQRGSETEAFF.

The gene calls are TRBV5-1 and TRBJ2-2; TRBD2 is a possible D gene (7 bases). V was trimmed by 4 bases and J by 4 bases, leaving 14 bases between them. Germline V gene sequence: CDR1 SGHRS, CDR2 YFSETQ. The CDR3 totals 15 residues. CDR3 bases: TGCGCCAGCAGCCCTGGCGCGGGGGCCACCGGGGAGCTGTTTTTT. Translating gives CASSPGAGATGELFF.

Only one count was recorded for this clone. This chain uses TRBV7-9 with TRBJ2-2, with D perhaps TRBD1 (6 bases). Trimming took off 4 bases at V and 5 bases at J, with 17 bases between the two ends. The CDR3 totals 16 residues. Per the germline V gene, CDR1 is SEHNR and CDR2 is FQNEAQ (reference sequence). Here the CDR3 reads CASSSTSGVSTGELFF. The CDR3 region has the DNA TGTGCCAGCAGCTCAACATCAGGGGTCTCGACCGGGGAGCTGTTTTTT. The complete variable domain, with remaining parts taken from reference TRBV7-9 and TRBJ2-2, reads DTGVSQNPRHKITKRGQNVTFRCDPISEHNRLYWYRQTLGQGPEFLTYFQNEAQLEKSRLLSDRFSAERPKGSFSTLEIQRTEQGDSAMYLCASSSTSGVSTGELFFGEGSRLTVL.

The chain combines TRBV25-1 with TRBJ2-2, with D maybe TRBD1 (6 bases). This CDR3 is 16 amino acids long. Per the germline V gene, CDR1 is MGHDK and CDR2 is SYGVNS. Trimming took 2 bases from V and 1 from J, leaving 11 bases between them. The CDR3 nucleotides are TGTGCCAGCAGTGAACTACCGGGACAGAACACCGGGGAGCTGTTTTTT. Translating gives CASSELPGQNTGELFF.

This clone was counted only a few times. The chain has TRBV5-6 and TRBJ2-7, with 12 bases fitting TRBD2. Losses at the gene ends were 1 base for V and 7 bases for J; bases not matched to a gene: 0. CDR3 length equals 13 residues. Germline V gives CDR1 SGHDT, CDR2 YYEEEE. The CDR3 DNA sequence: TGTGCCAGCAGCTTGACTAGCGGGAGGGAGCAGTACTTC. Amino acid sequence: CASSLTSGREQYF.

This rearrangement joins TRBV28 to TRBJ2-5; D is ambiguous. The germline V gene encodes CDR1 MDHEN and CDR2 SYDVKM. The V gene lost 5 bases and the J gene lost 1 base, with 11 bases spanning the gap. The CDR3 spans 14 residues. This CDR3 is CASSAPGVQETQYF. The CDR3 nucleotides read TGTGCCAGCAGTGCCCCCGGAGTCCAAGAGACCCAGTACTTC.

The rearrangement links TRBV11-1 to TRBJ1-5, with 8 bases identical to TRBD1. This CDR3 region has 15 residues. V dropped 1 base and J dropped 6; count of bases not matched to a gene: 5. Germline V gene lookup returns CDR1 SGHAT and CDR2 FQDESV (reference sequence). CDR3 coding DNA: TGTGCCAGCAGCTTAGACGGACAGGGTAGTCAGCCCCAGCATTTT. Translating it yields CASSLDGQGSQPQHF.

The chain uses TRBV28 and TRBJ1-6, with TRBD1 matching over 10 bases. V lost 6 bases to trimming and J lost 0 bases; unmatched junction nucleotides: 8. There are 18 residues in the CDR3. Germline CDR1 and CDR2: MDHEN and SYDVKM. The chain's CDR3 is CASSSRRTGGSYNSPLHF. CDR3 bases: TGTGCCAGCAGCTCCCGGCGGACAGGGGGCTCCTATAATTCACCCCTCCACTTT.

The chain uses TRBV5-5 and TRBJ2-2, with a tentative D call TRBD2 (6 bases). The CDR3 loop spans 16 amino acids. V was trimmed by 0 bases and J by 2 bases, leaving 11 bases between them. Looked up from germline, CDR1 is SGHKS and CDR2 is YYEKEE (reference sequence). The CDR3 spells CASSLVAGLNTGELFF. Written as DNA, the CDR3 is TGTGCCAGCAGCTTGGTGGCGGGGCTTAACACCGGGGAGCTGTTTTTT.

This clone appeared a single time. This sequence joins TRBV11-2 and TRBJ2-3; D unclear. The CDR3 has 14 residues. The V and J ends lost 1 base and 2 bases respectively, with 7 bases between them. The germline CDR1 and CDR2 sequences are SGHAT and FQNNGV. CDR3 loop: CASSLGPYTDTQYF. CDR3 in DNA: TGTGCCAGCAGCTTAGGGCCTTACACAGATACGCAGTATTTT. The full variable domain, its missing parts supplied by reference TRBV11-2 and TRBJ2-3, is EAGVAQSPRYKIIEKRQSVAFWCNPISGHATLYWYQQILGQGPKLLIQFQNNGVVDDSQLPKDRFSAERLKGVDSTLKIQPAKLEDSAVYLCASSLGPYTDTQYFGPGTRLTVL.

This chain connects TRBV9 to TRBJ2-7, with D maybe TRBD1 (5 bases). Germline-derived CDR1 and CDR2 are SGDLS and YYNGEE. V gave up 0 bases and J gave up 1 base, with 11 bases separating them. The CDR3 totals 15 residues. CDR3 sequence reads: CASSVDSKGSYEQYF. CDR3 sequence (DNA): TGTGCCAGCAGCGTAGATTCAAAGGGGTCCTACGAGCAGTACTTC.

CDR3 bases: TGTGCCAGCAGCCATAACAAGAATGAGCAGTTCTTC. Translating it yields CASSHNKNEQFF. The rearrangement joins TRBV11-2 to TRBJ2-1; D unclear. V dropped 5 bases and J dropped 7 bases, with 9 bases sitting between them. The CDR3 has 12 residues. CDR1 is SGHAT and CDR2 is FQNNGV in the germline V gene.

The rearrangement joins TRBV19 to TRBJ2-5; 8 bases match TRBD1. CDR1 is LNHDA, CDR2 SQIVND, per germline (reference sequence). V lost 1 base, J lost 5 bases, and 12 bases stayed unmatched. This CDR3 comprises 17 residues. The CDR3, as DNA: TGTGCCAGTAGTATAGCGTCTTGGACAGGGAATGAGGAGACCCAGTACTTC. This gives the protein CASSIASWTGNEETQYF.

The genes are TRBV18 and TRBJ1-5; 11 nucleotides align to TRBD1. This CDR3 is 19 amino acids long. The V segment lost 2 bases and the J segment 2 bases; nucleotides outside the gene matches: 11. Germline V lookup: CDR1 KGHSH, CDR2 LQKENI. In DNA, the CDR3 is TGTGCCAGCTCACCATGTCGGACAGGGGGCGCATTTTGCAATCAGCCCCAGCATTTT. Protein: CASSPCRTGGAFCNQPQHF.

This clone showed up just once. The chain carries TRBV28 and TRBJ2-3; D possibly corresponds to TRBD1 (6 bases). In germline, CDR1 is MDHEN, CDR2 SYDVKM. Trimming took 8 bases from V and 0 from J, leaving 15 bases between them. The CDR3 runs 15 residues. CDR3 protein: CASVGALVSTDTQYF. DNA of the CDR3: TGTGCCAGCGTGGGGGCACTAGTAAGCACAGATACGCAGTATTTT. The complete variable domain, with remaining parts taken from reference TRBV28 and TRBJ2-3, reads DVKVTQSSRYLVKRTGEKVFLECVQDMDHENMFWYRQDPGLGLRLIYFSYDVKMKEKGDIPEGYSVSREKKERFSLILESASTNQTSMYLCASVGALVSTDTQYFGPGTRLTVL.

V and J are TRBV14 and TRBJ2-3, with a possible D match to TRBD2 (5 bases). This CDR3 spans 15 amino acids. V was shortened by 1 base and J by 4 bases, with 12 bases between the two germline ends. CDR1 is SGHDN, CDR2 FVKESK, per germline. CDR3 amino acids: CASSQGLARSDTQYF. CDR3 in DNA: TGTGCCAGCAGCCAAGGATTAGCGAGGTCAGATACGCAGTATTTT. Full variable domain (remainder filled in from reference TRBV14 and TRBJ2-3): EAGVTQFPSHSVIEKGQTVTLRCDPISGHDNLYWYRRVMGKEIKFLLHFVKESKQDESGMPNNRFLAERTGGTYSTLKVQPAELEDSGVYFCASSQGLARSDTQYFGPGTRLTVL.